This passage covers 27 T cell receptor beta chains from one sample sequenced in a study of blood T cell repertoires in COVID-19. Measured with immunoSEQ multiplex PCR; TCRdb has only the in-frame clones, and not every one. The sample yields more than 200,000 clones, 89% seen once. Sequencing was done on a sample of PBMCs or T cells enriched from blood (not recorded which). The origin of the receptors is a woman in her twenties or thirties with acute COVID-19.

The chain combines TRBV15 with TRBJ1-5; D uncertain. Germline CDR1 LNHNV, CDR2 YYDKDF (reference sequence). The CDR3 extends over 14 amino acids. V lost 0 bases and J lost 4, with 7 bases in between. CDR3 region: CATSRDGENQPQHF. The CDR3 nucleotides are TGTGCCACCAGCAGAGATGGAGAGAATCAGCCCCAGCATTTT.

The rearrangement links TRBV6-5 to TRBJ1-3; TRBD1 matches at 8 bases. Germline V gene sequence: CDR1 MNHEY, CDR2 SVGAGI. This CDR3 comprises 14 residues. V gave up 4 bases and J gave up 2 bases; unmatched junction bases: 1. CDR3 sequence: CASSSGGPGNTIYF. CDR3 DNA sequence: TGTGCCAGCAGTTCAGGGGGCCCTGGAAACACCATATATTTT.

The chain has TRBV18 and TRBJ2-5, with D tentatively TRBD2 (6 bases). Germline V gene data show CDR1 as KGHSH and CDR2 as LQKENI. Trimming took off 4 bases at V and 3 bases at J, with 24 bases between the two ends. The CDR3 runs 18 residues. CDR3 sequence reads: CASSRGFGRRGTEETQYF. Here the CDR3 DNA reads TGTGCCAGCTCACGGGGCTTTGGGAGACGCGGGACCGAAGAGACCCAGTACTTC.

The count of this clone is one. The rearrangement joins TRBV7-2 to TRBJ1-1; D not resolved. Germline CDR1 is SGHTA and CDR2 is FQGNSA. Trimming left V 2 bases short and J 0 bases short, with 7 bases between. The length of the CDR3 is 14 residues. CDR3 sequence: CASSLQRLNTEAFF. The CDR3 region has the DNA TGTGCCAGCAGCTTACAACGGTTGAACACTGAAGCTTTCTTT.

The CDR3 DNA reads as TGCAGCGCCGGGAACAATGAGCAGTTCTTC. Its protein is CSAGNNEQFF. V gene TRBV29-1 combines with J gene TRBJ2-1; a possible D gene is TRBD2 (5 bases). Germline V CDR1 and CDR2: SQVTM, ANQGSEA. The V end lost 7 bases, the J end lost 5 bases, and 6 bases lay between the germline ends. The CDR3 length is 10 residues.

This sequence joins TRBV6-5 and TRBJ2-5; tentatively, D is TRBD1 (6 bases). Germline V lookup: CDR1 MNHEY, CDR2 SVGAGI. The CDR3 sequence is 14 residues long. Trimming left V 0 bases short and J 5 bases short, with 10 bases between. The CDR3 sequence: CASSYSTGRETQYF. CDR3 DNA sequence: TGTGCCAGCAGTTACTCGACAGGAAGGGAGACCCAGTACTTC.

The V and J genes are TRBV5-1 and TRBJ1-1; 9 bases are shared with TRBD1. The J segment lost 1 base and the V segment lost 4 bases, leaving 5 bases of the junction unmatched. The CDR3 spans 15 residues. Looked up from germline, CDR1 is SGHRS and CDR2 is YFSETQ. CDR3 region: CASSTGQGSNTEAFF. The CDR3 DNA reads TGCGCCAGCAGCACCGGACAGGGGTCGAACACTGAAGCTTTCTTT.

The chain is built from TRBV7-8 and TRBJ1-2; 8 bases are a match to TRBD1. The CDR3 is 13 amino acids. The junction had 7 bases not matched to a gene; V was cut back by 1 base and J by 12 bases. CDR1 is SGHVS, CDR2 FQNEAQ, per germline. CDR3 region: CASSLEAGQVDTF. The CDR3 DNA follows: TGTGCCAGCAGCTTAGAGGCGGGACAGGTAGACACCTTC. The variable domain in full, with the rest retrieved from reference TRBV7-8 and TRBJ1-2, is GAGVSQSPRYKVAKRGQDVALRCDPISGHVSLFWYQQALGQGPEFLTYFQNEAQLDKSGLPSDRFFAERPEGSVSTLKIQRTQQEDSAVYLCASSLEAGQVDTFGSGTRLTVV.

This clone was counted a single time. The chain joins TRBV28 to TRBJ2-1, with no clear D. Germline CDR1 MDHEN, CDR2 SYDVKM. The CDR3 runs to 14 residues. V lost 3 bases and J lost 2, with 8 bases in between. The CDR3 spells CASSFAATYNEQFF. CDR3 nucleotide sequence: TGTGCCAGCAGTTTCGCCGCGACCTACAATGAGCAGTTCTTC.

The gene calls are TRBV30 and TRBJ2-7; D might be TRBD1 (6 bases). This CDR3 region has 15 residues. V was trimmed by 3 bases and J by 2 bases, leaving 17 bases between them. In germline, CDR1 is GTSNPN, CDR2 SVGIG (reference sequence). DNA for the CDR3: TGTGCCTGGAGGAGCAGGGGATACCCCACCTACGAGCAGTACTTC. It codes for CAWRSRGYPTYEQYF.

This sequence joins TRBV30 and TRBJ1-2; 11 nucleotides line up with TRBD1. The CDR3 has 12 amino acids. V shed 5 bases, J shed 6 bases, and the junction held 2 bases outside the gene matches. Germline CDR1 is GTSNPN and CDR2 is SVGIG (reference sequence). As DNA, the CDR3 is TGTGCCTGGCTGGGACAGGGGGATGGCTACACCTTC. Translated, it gives CAWLGQGDGYTF. The variable domain in full, completed from reference TRBV30 and TRBJ1-2, reads SQTIHQWPATLVQPVGSPLSLECTVEGTSNPNLYWYRQAAGRGLQLLFYSVGIGQISSEVPQNLSASRPQDRQFILSSKKLLLSDSGFYLCAWLGQGDGYTFGSGTRLTVV.

This sequence joins TRBV5-5 and TRBJ2-2; 9 nucleotides match TRBD2. CDR1 SGHKS and CDR2 YYEKEE come from the germline V gene (reference sequence). CDR3 length equals 17 residues. V gave up 7 bases and J gave up 2 bases; unmatched junction bases: 12. DNA for the CDR3: TGTGCCAGCCGCGAGGCGGGGGGGAACTTTAACACCGGGGAGCTGTTTTTT. This codes for CASREAGGNFNTGELFF.

The DNA for the CDR3 is TGTGCCACCAGCCTTGGGGGACAGGGGCTAAGCGAGCAGTACTTC. Its protein is CATSLGGQGLSEQYF. The V call is TRBV15, the J call TRBJ2-7, with 10 positions matching TRBD1. V shed 5 bases, J shed 6 bases, and the junction held 10 bases outside the gene matches. CDR3 size: 15 residues. CDR1 and CDR2 (germline): LNHNV, YYDKDF (reference sequence). The whole variable domain, filled in from reference TRBV15 and TRBJ2-7, reads DAMVIQNPRYQVTQFGKPVTLSCSQTLNHNVMYWYQQKSSQAPKLLFHYYDKDFNNEADTPDNFQSRRPNTSFCFLDIRSPGLGDTAMYLCATSLGGQGLSEQYFGPGTRLTVT.

The V gene is TRBV6-5, the J gene TRBJ2-3; the match to TRBD1 covers 7 bases. Germline V lookup: CDR1 MNHEY, CDR2 SVGAGI. This CDR3 comprises 14 residues. V lost 8 bases to trimming and J lost 2 bases; unmatched junction nucleotides: 7. Here the CDR3 DNA reads TGTGCCAGCGGCTTGGGACAGCTCACAGATACGCAGTATTTT. Its protein product is CASGLGQLTDTQYF.

The rearrangement joins TRBV6-6 to TRBJ1-1, with D possibly matching TRBD1 (6 bases). CDR3 length: 15 amino acids. The V end lost 0 bases, the J end lost 0 bases, and 8 bases lay between the germline ends. Germline V CDR1 and CDR2: MNHNY, SVGAGI (reference sequence). The CDR3 reads CASSYSAGVNTEAFF. DNA for the CDR3: TGTGCCAGCAGTTACTCGGCAGGGGTGAACACTGAAGCTTTCTTT.

The chain carries TRBV15 and TRBJ1-5; D uncertain. Trimming took off 0 bases at V and 5 bases at J, with 11 bases between the two ends. The germline V gene encodes CDR1 LNHNV and CDR2 YYDKDF (reference sequence). The CDR3 has 15 amino acids. Here the CDR3 DNA reads TGTGCCACCAGCAGAGAGGTGCGGGGAGATCAGCCCCAGCATTTT. Its protein product is CATSREVRGDQPQHF.

There are a few counts of this clone. V usage is TRBV19 and J usage is TRBJ1-2; the match to TRBD1 covers 7 bases. CDR1 and CDR2 (germline): LNHDA, SQIVND (reference sequence). V lost 4 bases to trimming and J lost 5 bases; unmatched junction nucleotides: 7. The CDR3 covers 14 residues. CDR3 loop: CASSSPGTDYGYTF. The CDR3 DNA reads as TGTGCCAGTAGTAGCCCCGGGACAGATTATGGCTACACCTTC.

This clone showed up just once. DNA for the CDR3: TGTGCCAGCAGCCCATGGGGGACAGCCGACGAGCAGTACTTC. It translates to CASSPWGTADEQYF. The V call is TRBV7-2, the J call TRBJ2-7; TRBD1 agrees at 7 bases. V was clipped by 5 bases and J by 5 bases; unmatched bases: 9. This CDR3 region has 14 residues. Germline CDR1 is SGHTA and CDR2 is FQGNSA. Based on the CDR3 plus reference TRBV7-2 and TRBJ2-7, the full variable domain is GAGVSQSPSNKVTEKGKDVELRCDPISGHTALYWYRQSLGQGLEFLIYFQGNSAPDKSGLPSDRFSAERTGGSVSTLTIQRTQQEDSAVYLCASSPWGTADEQYFGPGTRLTVT.

The chain has TRBV12-5 and TRBJ1-6; 9 positions agree with TRBD1. The germline V gene encodes CDR1 LGHNT and CDR2 FRNRAP. V shed 7 bases and J 6 bases; nucleotides not matched to a gene: 7. The CDR3 consists of 15 residues. The CDR3 spells CASANPGQGNSPLHF. The CDR3 DNA is TGTGCTAGTGCTAACCCGGGACAGGGTAATTCACCCCTCCACTTT.

The chain employs TRBV19 and TRBJ1-1; no clear D gene. The V end lost 4 bases, the J end lost 5 bases, and 14 bases lay between the germline ends. This CDR3 has 14 residues. Germline values: CDR1 LNHDA, CDR2 SQIVND (reference sequence). In DNA, the CDR3 is TGTGCCAGTAGTACCAAATCGGCCGGGACTGAAGCTTTCTTT. Its protein is CASSTKSAGTEAFF.

The chain has TRBV5-1 and TRBJ1-6; unclear D gene. V lost 0 bases and J lost 7, with 8 bases in between. CDR3 length: 14 residues. CDR1 is SGHRS, CDR2 YFSETQ, per germline. The CDR3 spells CASSLETGNSPLHF. The CDR3 nucleotides are TGCGCCAGCAGCTTGGAGACGGGGAATTCACCCCTCCACTTT.

The chain carries TRBV6-5 and TRBJ2-1, with D perhaps TRBD1 (6 bases). CDR1 is MNHEY, CDR2 SVGAGI, per germline. The V and J ends lost 2 bases and 8 bases respectively, with 16 bases between them. The CDR3 consists of 15 residues. The CDR3 protein is CASSYDRDTWDEQFF. The CDR3 DNA sequence: TGTGCCAGCAGTTACGACCGGGACACCTGGGATGAGCAGTTCTTC.

The V and J genes are TRBV2 and TRBJ2-1, with TRBD2 matching 9 bases. The CDR3 covers 16 residues. CDR1 is SNHLY, CDR2 FYNNEI, per germline. The ends lost 8 bases at V and 2 bases at J; junction bases unmatched: 10. CDR3 residues: CASLGRGGAAYNEQFF. For the CDR3, the DNA is TGTGCCAGCCTGGGGCGGGGGGGAGCAGCCTACAATGAGCAGTTCTTC.

V usage is TRBV4-1 and J usage is TRBJ1-5; no definite D call. The V gene's germline CDR1 is MGHRA and CDR2 YSYEKL. There are 12 residues in the CDR3. Deletions cut 1 base from V and 5 bases from J, with 3 bases between. The chain's CDR3 is CASSQADQPQHF. In DNA, the CDR3 is TGCGCCAGCAGCCAAGCCGATCAGCCCCAGCATTTT.

The V call is TRBV5-6, the J call TRBJ1-1, with TRBD1 identical over 9 bases. Germline V gives CDR1 SGHDT, CDR2 YYEEEE. The V and J ends lost 1 base and 7 bases, in that order; junction bases with no gene match: 5. This CDR3 has 14 amino acids. The CDR3 bases are TGTGCCAGCAGCTTGACCGGACAGGGGTTTGAAGCTTTCTTT. This translates into CASSLTGQGFEAFF.

This chain joins TRBV6-5 and TRBJ2-3, with D tentatively TRBD2 (6 bases). The CDR3 spans 14 residues. CDR1 and CDR2 (germline): MNHEY, SVGAGI. Trimming took 6 bases from V and 2 from J, leaving 12 bases between them. The CDR3 is CASSPGVTTDTQYF. CDR3 bases: TGTGCCAGCAGCCCGGGGGTTACCACAGATACGCAGTATTTT.

The rearrangement links TRBV2 to TRBJ2-7, with no clear D. The V end lost 6 bases, the J end lost 3 bases, and 3 bases lay between the germline ends. The CDR3 covers 10 residues. Per the germline V gene, CDR1 is SNHLY and CDR2 is FYNNEI. The CDR3 reads CASSRYEQYF. For the CDR3, the DNA is TGTGCCAGCAGCCGCTACGAGCAGTACTTC. Full variable domain (missing parts from reference TRBV2 and TRBJ2-7): EPEVTQTPSHQVTQMGQEVILRCVPISNHLYFYWYRQILGQKVEFLVSFYNNEISEKSEIFDDQFSVERPDGSNFTLKIRSTKLEDSAMYFCASSRYEQYFGPGTRLTVT.